This TCR beta chain was sequenced in a study of beta chain features in type 1 diabetes. Overall study: Cell yields, gender and age were similar in healthy donors and patients. Study-wide results and caveats: With patients and controls alike, PCR might favor shorter templates to an equal degree.

V lost 3 bases and J 9 bases, leaving 15 bases between the germline ends. The CDR3 contains 13 residues. The germline V gene has CDR1 SGDLS and CDR2 YYNGEE. Remarks on this clone: The antigen is not known.

Reverse transcription of all isolated RNA meant that expressed TCRB transcripts were sequenced. The study sequenced naive, central memory and regulatory T cell samples to an average of about 3.5 million reads. Generated by immunoSEQ multiplex PCR, the TCRdb table keeps only in-frame clones and is missing some. The table records roughly 450,000 clones, around 10% of them present only once. Sequenced sample: naive CD4+ T cells from blood. This chain joins TRBV9 and TRBJ2-5, with D unresolved. This receptor was taken from a young woman in good health. As DNA, the CDR3 is TGTGCCAGCAGCGCCACCGGCCGTTGGGCCCAGTACTTC. Translated: CASSATGRWAQYF. Full variable domain (rest looked up from reference TRBV9 and TRBJ2-5): DSGVTQTPKHLITATGQRVTLRCSPRSGDLSVYWYQQSLDQGLQFLIQYYNGEERAKGNILERFSAQQFPDLHSELNLSSLELGDSALYFCASSATGRWAQYFGPGTRLLVL.